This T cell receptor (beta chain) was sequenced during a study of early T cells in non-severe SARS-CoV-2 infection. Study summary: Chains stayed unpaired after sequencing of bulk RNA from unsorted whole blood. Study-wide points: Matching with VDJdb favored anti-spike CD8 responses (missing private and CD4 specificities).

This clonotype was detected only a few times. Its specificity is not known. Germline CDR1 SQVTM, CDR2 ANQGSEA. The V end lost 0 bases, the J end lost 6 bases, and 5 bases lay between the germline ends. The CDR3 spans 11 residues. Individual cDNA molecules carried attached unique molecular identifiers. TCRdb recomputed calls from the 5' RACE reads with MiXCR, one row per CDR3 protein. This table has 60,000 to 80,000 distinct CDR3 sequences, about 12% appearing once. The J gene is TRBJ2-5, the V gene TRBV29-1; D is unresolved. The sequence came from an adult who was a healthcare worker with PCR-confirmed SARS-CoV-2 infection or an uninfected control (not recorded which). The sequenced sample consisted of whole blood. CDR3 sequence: CSVEDRKTQYF. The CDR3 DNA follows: TGCAGCGTTGAAGATAGGAAGACCCAGTACTTC.